This T cell receptor beta chain was observed in a study of blood T cell repertoires in COVID-19. Study details: Collection of acute and convalescent COVID-19 samples took place in the United States, Italy and Spain. The analysed material was cDNA or gDNA that came from T cells, B-cell-depleted T cells, or PBMCs.

In the authors' workflow: Counts of nucleated cells, estimated from reference gene primer amplification, were obtained. Profiling relied on immunoSEQ multiplex PCR, and the TCRdb table lists in-frame clones only, not all of them. V, J and clone size derive from that table, while D and trimming were established from the DNA sequence. The sample lists under 25,000 clones, around 75% occurring once. V dropped 4 bases and J dropped 6 bases, with 16 bases sitting between them. The germline V gene has CDR1 SNHLY and CDR2 FYNNEI. This CDR3 is built from 14 residues. The chain carries TRBV2 and TRBJ2-7; weak D call: TRBD2 (6 bases). Material for sequencing was peripheral blood. The receptor was derived from a woman older than 75 with acute or convalescent COVID-19. The CDR3: CASSVRRRDAEQYF. The DNA of the CDR3 is TGTGCCAGCAGTGTCCGGCGGAGGGATGCCGAGCAGTACTTC.